The source of this TCR beta chain is a study of T cell responses to AZD1222 COVID-19 vaccine. Study observations and caveats: Just a handful of people given AZD1222 tested seropositive at baseline.

The table came from immunoSEQ multiplex PCR; TCRdb's copy has only in-frame clones and leaves some out. Among 100,000 to 150,000 clones listed, 92% were seen once. Trimming stripped 3 bases from V and 2 bases from J, with 12 bases between. The length of the CDR3 is 15 residues. Germline V lookup: CDR1 SNHLY, CDR2 FYNNEI. As to this clone: Antigen: not known.

The specimen comprised peripheral blood, sampled on day 0 of AZD1222 vaccination. This clonotype was obtained from an adult in good health. This chain joins TRBV2 and TRBJ2-3, with D tentatively TRBD2 (6 bases). CDR3 sequence (DNA): TGTGCCAGCAGTGATATCGGGGGTATCACAGATACGCAGTATTTT. Encoded protein: CASSDIGGITDTQYF.